This TCR beta chain was identified during a study of T cells in Graves' hyperthyroidism and ophthalmopathy. In its sample, this clonotype was seen many times. The antigen remains unidentified. Study outcomes and limitations: Blood also carried most thyroid clonotypes expanded above 0.001.

The source material, RNA transcripts, was used to amplify TCR beta CDR3 regions. In the first-round RT-PCR of the TCR CDR3, the HTBI primer set was used. TCRdb re-called the multiplex PCR reads through MiXCR, storing one row per CDR3 protein. Of roughly 520,000 distinct CDR3 sequences listed, around 24% are singletons. The germline V and J ends were trimmed by 4 bases and 2 bases, with 9 bases remaining between them. The germline gives CDR1 SQVTM, CDR2 ANQGSEA. CDR3 length equals 13 residues. The receptor was derived from a woman in her twenties or thirties with Graves' ophthalmopathy. Material for sequencing was blood. The V call is TRBV29-1, the J call TRBJ1-5, with D possibly matching TRBD1 (6 bases). The CDR3 loop is CSVGPGGNQPQHF. The CDR3 bases are TGCAGCGTTGGCCCAGGGGGCAATCAGCCCCAGCATTTT.